The T cell receptor beta chain described here comes from a study of a mutant IDH1 vaccine in newly diagnosed glioma (dated by TCRdb to the early 2020s). At the level of the whole study: Patients received eight vaccinations in weeks 1, 3, 5, 7, 11, 15, 19 and 23, corresponding to visits V03 through V10. Vaccination started 4-6 weeks after radiotherapy alone, or was given together with temozolomide cycles in the groups whose treatment included chemotherapy. The approximately 32 treated patients were approximately 60% male and roughly 38% female, with a mean age of around 40 years. Before enrollment, patients had received standard therapy of radiotherapy alone, temozolomide alone, or radiochemotherapy with temozolomide; most received the combination. Six visits were used for peripheral blood collection: V03 (baseline), V05, V07, V10, V12 and V13. Longitudinal TCRB deep sequencing was done for 20 to 25 treated patients, wherever samples were available for exploratory analyses.

The receptor library was made with the immunoSEQ multiplex PCR assay. Following the manufacturer's protocol, the hsTCRB Kit was used to amplify rearranged TCR beta chain sequences. Sequencing of TCRB libraries was carried out on an Illumina MiSeq. The study's processing was this. The kit vendor's proprietary platform handled demultiplexing, trimming and gene mapping. As stored in TCRdb, this immuneACCESS dataset retains in-frame rearrangements with V and J assigned. A fraction of the clones does not appear; measured against another copy, unresolved V genes explain less than half of the discrepancy, and the remainder lacks a known reason. V and J calls and clone size are given by that table; D and trimming were obtained from the DNA. For this sample there are 50,000 to 55,000 clones; over 75% appear just once. The biggest ten clones account for over 4.5% of the sample. Reading the label with the study, this specimen's time point is: week 5, during vaccination. Each vaccine dose was 300 ug of a 20-mer mutant IDH1 peptide in Montanide, given subcutaneously with topical imiquimod. Donors had newly diagnosed WHO grade 3 or 4 IDH1-mutant astrocytomas with loss of nuclear ATRX. The samples were drawn from NOA16, a multicentre, single-arm, open-label phase I trial in Germany that tested a mutant IDH1 peptide vaccine in humans for the first time. The DNeasy Blood and Tissue Kit was used to extract genomic DNA from EDTA blood for TCRB sequencing.

Study-wide conclusions, independent of this receptor: The authors noted that analyses of patient blood samples could not be reproduced because of sample limitations. Immune responses induced by the vaccine were seen in roughly 92% of patients across multiple MHC alleles. Selection of PBMC samples for TCRB deep sequencing was based on availability. Pseudoprogression appeared unrelated to alterations in the top peripheral T cell clonotypes detected by TCRB sequencing.

As encoded in the germline V gene, CDR1 is ENHRY while CDR2 is SYGVKD. V lost 0 bases and J lost 6 bases; the stretch between them is 9 bases long. The CDR3 covers 15 residues, taking in both the cysteine and the phenylalanine. This entry keeps only the CDR3 DNA: 45 bases, framed from base 1. A note on this clone: What antigen it recognizes has not been identified. The record has no base qualities; no much larger clone is one base away.

The sequence links TRBV10-3 to TRBJ1-6; a tentative D call is TRBD1 (5 bases match). The sample consisted of PBMCs, taken from a glioma patient whose treatment included an IDH1 peptide vaccine. The TCR sequence derives from a man in his fifties or sixties with glioma. The CDR3 protein is CAISESGQGNSPLHF. The base sequence is TGTGCCATCAGTGAGTCGGGGCAGGGTAATTCACCCCTCCACTTT.